The 9 T cell receptor beta chains below all came from one sample that was sequenced in a study of T-cell reconstitution after alpha-beta-depleted transplantation in children. During its preparation, the TCRbeta library received unique molecular identifiers. TCRdb ran MiXCR on the PCR reads and lists one entry per CDR3 protein. There are 700,000 to 950,000 distinct CDR3 sequences in the sample; 16% occur only once, and approximately 5% lies in the top ten. The sample consisted of PBMCs, mostly from graft donor cells, taken 360 days after TCRalphabeta/CD19-depleted stem cell transplant. The receptor set was obtained from a male patient aged 10-17 years who had a stem cell transplant for acute lymphoblastic leukemia, so the T cells may come from the graft donor.

The rearrangement links TRBV16 to TRBJ2-1; 9 nucleotides agree with TRBD2. The length of the CDR3 is 15 residues. The V gene end was trimmed by 0 bases and the J gene end by 4 bases; junction bases not matched to a gene: 1. The V gene's germline CDR1 is KGHSY and CDR2 FQNENV. CDR3 protein: CASSQSTSGYNEQFF. The CDR3 nucleotides are TGTGCCAGCAGCCAATCGACTAGCGGTTACAATGAGCAGTTCTTC. The full variable domain, in which reference TRBV16 and TRBJ2-1 provide the parts outside the CDR3, is GEEVAQTPKHLVRGEGQKAKLYCAPIKGHSYVFWYQQVLKNEFKFLISFQNENVFDETGMPKERFSAKCLPNSPCSLEIQATKLEDSAVYFCASSQSTSGYNEQFFGPGTRLTVL.

V is TRBV12-3 or TRBV12-4 and J is TRBJ2-1, with 10 bases lining up with TRBD2. CDR3 length: 14 residues. The junction had 4 bases not matched to a gene; V was cut back by 5 bases and J by 6 bases. The CDR3 region has the DNA TGTGCCAGCAGTCCAGTAGCGGGAGGCAATGAGCAGTTCTTC. Translation gives CASSPVAGGNEQFF.

The chain couples TRBV29-1 to TRBJ1-1; D is undetermined. The V gene's germline CDR1 is SQVTM and CDR2 ANQGSEA. This CDR3 contains 14 residues. The germline V and J ends were trimmed by 6 bases and 1 base, with 15 bases remaining between them. The CDR3 region has the DNA TGCAGCGTAGCCTGGGTTTCCCCGAACACTGAAGCTTTCTTT. This encodes CSVAWVSPNTEAFF.

The chain carries TRBV29-1 and TRBJ1-3; possibly TRBD1 for D (5 bases). The germline V gene has CDR1 SQVTM and CDR2 ANQGSEA. The CDR3 contains 18 residues. The germline V and J ends were trimmed by 6 bases and 0 bases, with 24 bases remaining between them. The CDR3 spells CSVRDADYNPLSGNTIYF. In nucleotides, the CDR3 is TGCAGCGTCCGGGACGCCGATTACAATCCCCTCTCTGGAAACACCATATATTTT. The variable domain in full, completed from reference TRBV29-1 and TRBJ1-3, reads SAVISQKPSRDICQRGTSLTIQCQVDSQVTMMFWYRQQPGQSLTLIATANQGSEATYESGFVIDKFPISRPNLTFSTLTVSNMSPEDSSIYLCSVRDADYNPLSGNTIYFGEGSWLTVV.

This clonotype was counted a few times. The V gene is TRBV12-3 or TRBV12-4, the J gene TRBJ2-7; D is uncertain. Trimming left V 6 bases short and J 2 bases short, with 11 bases between. The CDR3 totals 13 residues. CDR3 DNA sequence: TGTGCCAGCAGCTTCGAGTTCCCCTACGAGCAGTACTTC. Translation gives CASSFEFPYEQYF.

This clonotype was seen a few times. The chain recombines TRBV19 with TRBJ2-1, with 9 bases identical to TRBD2. With V trimmed by 3 bases and J by 5 bases, 8 bases remained unmatched. CDR3 size: 16 residues. Germline CDR1 reads LNHDA; CDR2 reads SQIVND (reference sequence). This CDR3 reads CASSIDRAGGHNEQFF. DNA of the CDR3: TGTGCCAGTAGTATCGATCGAGCGGGAGGCCACAATGAGCAGTTCTTC.

This clonotype was found a few times. V is TRBV9 and J is TRBJ2-4; tentatively, D is TRBD2 (6 bases). CDR3 length equals 15 residues. Trimming shortened V by 4 bases and J by 3 bases, and 14 bases separated the two germline ends. Germline V gives CDR1 SGDLS, CDR2 YYNGEE. CDR3 nucleotides: TGTGCCAGCAGCCCTAGAGCGGGCCGCAAAAACATTCAGTACTTC. Its translation: CASSPRAGRKNIQYF.

This clonotype showed up many times. The chain employs TRBV9 and TRBJ2-3; perhaps TRBD1 as D (6 bases). From germline, CDR1 is SGDLS and CDR2 YYNGEE. V lost 0 bases and J 0 bases, leaving 11 bases between the germline ends. The CDR3 spans 16 residues. The CDR3 is CASSVVSRGSTDTQYF. CDR3 nucleotide sequence: TGTGCCAGCAGCGTAGTTAGTAGGGGGAGCACAGATACGCAGTATTTT.

The chain combines TRBV20-1 with TRBJ2-7; 8 bases fit TRBD2. This CDR3 has 14 amino acids. Germline CDR1 DFQATT, CDR2 SNEGSKA (reference sequence). The V and J ends lost 1 base and 4 bases, in that order; junction bases with no gene match: 6. The CDR3 DNA is TGCAGTGCTAGAGCAGACCCTAGCGGGTACGAGCAGTACTTC. Translation gives CSARADPSGYEQYF.